This record looks at one T cell receptor (beta chain) sequence and its context. The entry originates in a study of cytomegalovirus exposure and HLA in healthy donors. Whole-study context: From HLA-typed donors, an early data release held tens of millions of unique TCRs.

PCR was performed using 60 Vbeta and 13 Jbeta primers. The method was immunoSEQ multiplex PCR; TCRdb's version includes in-frame clones alone and lacks a portion of them. This sample's table has approximately 110,000 clones. V shed 5 bases and J 5 bases; nucleotides not matched to a gene: 10. Germline lookup yields CDR1 MDHEN and CDR2 SYDVKM. The CDR3 is 15 residues long. The source of this sequence is a man younger than 35 in good health and CMV-seronegative. This chain uses TRBV28 with TRBJ2-7; 9 bases line up with TRBD1. Sequenced material: PBMCs. CDR3 protein: CASSPFGTGNHEQYF. The CDR3 nucleotides read TGTGCCAGCAGTCCTTTTGGGACAGGGAACCACGAGCAGTACTTC.